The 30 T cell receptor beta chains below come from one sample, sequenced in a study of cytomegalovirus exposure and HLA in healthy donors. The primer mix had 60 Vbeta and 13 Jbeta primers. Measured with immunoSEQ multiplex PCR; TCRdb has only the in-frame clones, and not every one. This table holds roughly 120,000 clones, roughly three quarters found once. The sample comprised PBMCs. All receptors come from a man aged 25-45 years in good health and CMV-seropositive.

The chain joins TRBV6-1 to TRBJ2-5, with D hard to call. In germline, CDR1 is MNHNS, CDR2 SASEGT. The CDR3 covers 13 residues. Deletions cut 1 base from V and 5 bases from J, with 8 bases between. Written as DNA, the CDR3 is TGTGCCAGCAGTGAAGGTCGGTGGGAGACCCAGTACTTC. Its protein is CASSEGRWETQYF.

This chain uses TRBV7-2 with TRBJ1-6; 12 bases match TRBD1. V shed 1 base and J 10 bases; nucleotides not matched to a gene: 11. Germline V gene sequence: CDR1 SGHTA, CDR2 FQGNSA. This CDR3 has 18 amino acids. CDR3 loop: CASSLVLLMGTGGSPLHF. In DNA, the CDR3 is TGTGCCAGCAGCTTAGTCCTCCTCATGGGGACAGGGGGCTCACCCCTCCACTTT.

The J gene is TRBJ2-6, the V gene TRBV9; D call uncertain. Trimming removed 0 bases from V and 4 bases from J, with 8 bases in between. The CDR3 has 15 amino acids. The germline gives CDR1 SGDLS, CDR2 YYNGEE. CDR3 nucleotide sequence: TGTGCCAGCAGCGTAGCTCCACAAGGGGCCAACGTCCTGACTTTC. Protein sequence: CASSVAPQGANVLTF.

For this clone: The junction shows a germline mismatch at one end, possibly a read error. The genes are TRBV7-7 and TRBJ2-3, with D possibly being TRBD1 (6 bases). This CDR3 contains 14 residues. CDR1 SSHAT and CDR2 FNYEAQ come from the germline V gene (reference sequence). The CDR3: CASSLGSQGDTQYF. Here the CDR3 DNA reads TGTGCTAGCAGCTTAGGGTCACAGGGAGATACGCAGTATTTT.

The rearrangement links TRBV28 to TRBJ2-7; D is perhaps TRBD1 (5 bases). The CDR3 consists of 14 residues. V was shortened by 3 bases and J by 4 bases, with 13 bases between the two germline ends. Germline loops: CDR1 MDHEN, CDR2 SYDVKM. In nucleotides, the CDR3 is TGTGCCAGCAGTTTGAAAGGGGTAGGGTACGAGCAGTACTTC. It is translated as CASSLKGVGYEQYF. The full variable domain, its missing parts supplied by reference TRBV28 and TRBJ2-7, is DVKVTQSSRYLVKRTGEKVFLECVQDMDHENMFWYRQDPGLGLRLIYFSYDVKMKEKGDIPEGYSVSREKKERFSLILESASTNQTSMYLCASSLKGVGYEQYFGPGTRLTVT.

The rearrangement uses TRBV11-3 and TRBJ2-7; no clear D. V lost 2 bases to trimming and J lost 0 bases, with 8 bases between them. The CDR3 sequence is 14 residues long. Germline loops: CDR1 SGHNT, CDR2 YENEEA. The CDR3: CASSLFLSSYEQYF. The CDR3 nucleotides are TGTGCCAGCAGCTTATTCTTGAGCTCCTACGAGCAGTACTTC. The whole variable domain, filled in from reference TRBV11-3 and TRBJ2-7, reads EAGVVQSPRYKIIEKKQPVAFWCNPISGHNTLYWYLQNLGQGPELLIRYENEEAVDDSQLPKDRFSAERLKGVDSTLKIQPAELGDSAVYLCASSLFLSSYEQYFGPGTRLTVT.

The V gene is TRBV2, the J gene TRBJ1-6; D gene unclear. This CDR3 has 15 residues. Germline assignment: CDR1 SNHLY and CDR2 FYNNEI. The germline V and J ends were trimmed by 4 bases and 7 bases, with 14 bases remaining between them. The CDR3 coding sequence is TGTGCCAGCAGTGGTGGACTTATGGGGAATTCACCCCTCCACTTT. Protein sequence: CASSGGLMGNSPLHF.

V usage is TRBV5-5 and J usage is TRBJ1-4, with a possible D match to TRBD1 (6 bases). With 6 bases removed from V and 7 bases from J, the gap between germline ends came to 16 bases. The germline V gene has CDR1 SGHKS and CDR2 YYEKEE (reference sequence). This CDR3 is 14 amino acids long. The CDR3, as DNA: TGTGCCAGCACCCAGGGGAGGGGAAGTGAAAAACTGTTTTTT. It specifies CASTQGRGSEKLFF.

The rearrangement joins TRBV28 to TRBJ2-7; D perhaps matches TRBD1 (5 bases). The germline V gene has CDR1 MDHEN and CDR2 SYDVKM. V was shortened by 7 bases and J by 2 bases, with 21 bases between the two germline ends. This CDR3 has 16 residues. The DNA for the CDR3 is TGTGCCAGCACCGTAGAATTGGCAGGGCGAACCTACGAGCAGTACTTC. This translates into CASTVELAGRTYEQYF.

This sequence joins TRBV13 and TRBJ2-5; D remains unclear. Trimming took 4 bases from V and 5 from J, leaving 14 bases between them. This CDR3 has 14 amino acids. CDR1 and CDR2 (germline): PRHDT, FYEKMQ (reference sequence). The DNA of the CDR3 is TGTGCCAGCAGCTATCGTGTCGGGTTGGAGACCCAGTACTTC. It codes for CASSYRVGLETQYF.

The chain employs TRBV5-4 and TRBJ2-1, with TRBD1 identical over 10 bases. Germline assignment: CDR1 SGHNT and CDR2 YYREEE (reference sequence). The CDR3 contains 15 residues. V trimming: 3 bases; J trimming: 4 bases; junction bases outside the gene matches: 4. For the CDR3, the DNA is TGTGCCAGCAGCTCGACAGGGGGCACGTACAATGAGCAGTTCTTC. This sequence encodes CASSSTGGTYNEQFF.

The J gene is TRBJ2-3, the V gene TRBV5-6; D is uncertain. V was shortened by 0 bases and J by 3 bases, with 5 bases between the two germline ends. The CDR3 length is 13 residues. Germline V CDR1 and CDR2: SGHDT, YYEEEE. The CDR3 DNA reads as TGTGCCAGCAGCTTGGCACGGACAGATACGCAGTATTTT. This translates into CASSLARTDTQYF.

The CDR3 spells CASSQVPYSLRDEQYF. CDR3 nucleotide sequence: TGCGCCAGCAGCCAAGTCCCCTACAGCCTGAGGGACGAGCAGTACTTC. V and J are TRBV4-3 and TRBJ2-7, with D maybe TRBD2 (5 bases). Germline values: CDR1 LGHNA, CDR2 YSLEER. Trimming took off 1 base at V and 5 bases at J, with 18 bases between the two ends. The CDR3 has 16 amino acids.

The CDR3 DNA is TGTGCCAGCAGTTACTCCGGACAGTACTATGGCTACACCTTC. This gives the protein CASSYSGQYYGYTF. The V gene is TRBV6-5, the J gene TRBJ1-2; D might be TRBD1 (6 bases). With 0 bases removed from V and 3 bases from J, the gap between germline ends came to 8 bases. The CDR3 is 14 residues long. Per germline, CDR1 MNHEY and CDR2 SVGAGI.

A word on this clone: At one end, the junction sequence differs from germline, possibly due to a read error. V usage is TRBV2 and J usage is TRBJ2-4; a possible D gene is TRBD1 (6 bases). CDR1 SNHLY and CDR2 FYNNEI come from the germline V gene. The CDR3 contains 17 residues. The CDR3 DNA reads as TGTGCCAGCAGCCGAGCCCAGGGGAGTTGGGCCAAAAACAGTCAGTACTTC. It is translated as CASSRAQGSWAKNSQYF.

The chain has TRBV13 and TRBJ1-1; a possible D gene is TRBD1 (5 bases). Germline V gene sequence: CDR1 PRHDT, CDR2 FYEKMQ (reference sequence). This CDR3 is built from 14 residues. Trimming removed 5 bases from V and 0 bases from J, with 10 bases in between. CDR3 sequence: CASSMDKLNTEAFF. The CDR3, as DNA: TGTGCCAGCAGCATGGACAAATTGAACACTGAAGCTTTCTTT.

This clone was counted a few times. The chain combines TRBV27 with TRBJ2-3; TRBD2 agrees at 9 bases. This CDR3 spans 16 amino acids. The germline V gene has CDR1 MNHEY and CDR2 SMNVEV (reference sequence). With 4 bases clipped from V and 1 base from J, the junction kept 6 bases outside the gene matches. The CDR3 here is CASSYSVAGGTDTQYF. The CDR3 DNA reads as TGTGCCAGCAGTTATTCGGTAGCGGGGGGCACAGATACGCAGTATTTT.

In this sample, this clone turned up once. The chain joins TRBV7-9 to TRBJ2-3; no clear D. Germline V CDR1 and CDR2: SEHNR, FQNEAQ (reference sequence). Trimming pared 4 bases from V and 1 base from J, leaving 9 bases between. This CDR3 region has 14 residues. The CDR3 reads CASSSDEGTDTQYF. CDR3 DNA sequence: TGTGCCAGCAGCTCCGACGAGGGCACAGATACGCAGTATTTT.

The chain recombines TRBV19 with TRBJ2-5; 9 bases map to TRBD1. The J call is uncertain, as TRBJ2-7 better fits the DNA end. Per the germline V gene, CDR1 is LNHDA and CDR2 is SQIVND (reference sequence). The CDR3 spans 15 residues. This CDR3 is CASSITGTGTYEQYF. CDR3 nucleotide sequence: TGTGCCAGTAGTATAACCGGGACAGGGACATACGAGCAGTACTTC.

The CDR3 reads CASSLNLASDTQYF. The CDR3 DNA reads TGTGCCAGCAGCTTAAACCTAGCATCAGATACGCAGTATTTT. V usage is TRBV7-3 and J usage is TRBJ2-3, with D maybe TRBD2 (5 bases). V was shortened by 1 base and J by 4 bases, with 9 bases between the two germline ends. CDR1 and CDR2 (germline): SGHTA, FQGTGA. The CDR3 runs 14 residues.

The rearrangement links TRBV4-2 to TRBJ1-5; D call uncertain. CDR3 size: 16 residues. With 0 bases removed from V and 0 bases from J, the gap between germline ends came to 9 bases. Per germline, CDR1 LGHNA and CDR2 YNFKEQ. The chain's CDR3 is CASSQDRSYSNQPQHF. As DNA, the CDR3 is TGTGCCAGCAGCCAAGATCGGAGTTATAGCAATCAGCCCCAGCATTTT.

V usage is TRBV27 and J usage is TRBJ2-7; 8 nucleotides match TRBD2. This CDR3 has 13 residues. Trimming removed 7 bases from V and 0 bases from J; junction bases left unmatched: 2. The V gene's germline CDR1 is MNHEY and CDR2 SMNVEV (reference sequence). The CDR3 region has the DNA TGTGCCAGCACCAGCGGGAGCTCCTACGAGCAGTACTTC. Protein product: CASTSGSSYEQYF.

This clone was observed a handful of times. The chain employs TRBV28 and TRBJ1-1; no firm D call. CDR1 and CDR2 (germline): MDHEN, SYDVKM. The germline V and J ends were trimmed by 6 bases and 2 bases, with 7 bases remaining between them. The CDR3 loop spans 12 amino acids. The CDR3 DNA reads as TGTGCCAGCAGACTGAGAAACACTGAAGCTTTCTTT. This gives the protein CASRLRNTEAFF.

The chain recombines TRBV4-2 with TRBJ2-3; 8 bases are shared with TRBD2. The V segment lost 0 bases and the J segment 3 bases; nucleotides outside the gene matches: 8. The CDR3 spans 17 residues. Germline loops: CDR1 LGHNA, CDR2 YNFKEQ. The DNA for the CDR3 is TGTGCCAGCAGCCAAGAGCGGGAGCGGGGGAAAACAGATACGCAGTATTTT. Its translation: CASSQERERGKTDTQYF.

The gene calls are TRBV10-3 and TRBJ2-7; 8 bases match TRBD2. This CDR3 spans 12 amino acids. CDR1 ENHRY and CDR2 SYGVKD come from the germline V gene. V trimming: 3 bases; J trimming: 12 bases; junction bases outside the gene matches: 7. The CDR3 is CAISEFSGGLYF. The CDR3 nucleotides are TGTGCCATCAGTGAATTCAGCGGGGGTTTGTACTTC.

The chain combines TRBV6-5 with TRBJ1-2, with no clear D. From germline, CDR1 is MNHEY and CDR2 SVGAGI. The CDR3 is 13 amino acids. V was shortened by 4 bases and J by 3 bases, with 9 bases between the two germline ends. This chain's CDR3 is CASSSTMYYGYTF. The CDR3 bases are TGTGCCAGCAGTTCCACAATGTACTATGGCTACACCTTC.

As DNA, the CDR3 is TGCAGCGTCTTAAACGCCGCGGGACAGGGAAGGAATGGCTACACCTTC. As protein: CSVLNAAGQGRNGYTF. This rearrangement joins TRBV29-1 to TRBJ1-2; 9 bases are a match to TRBD1. The V gene end was trimmed by 6 bases and the J gene end by 6 bases; junction bases not matched to a gene: 17. The CDR3 contains 16 residues. Germline values: CDR1 SQVTM, CDR2 ANQGSEA. The full variable domain, its missing parts supplied by reference TRBV29-1 and TRBJ1-2, is SAVISQKPSRDICQRGTSLTIQCQVDSQVTMMFWYRQQPGQSLTLIATANQGSEATYESGFVIDKFPISRPNLTFSTLTVSNMSPEDSSIYLCSVLNAAGQGRNGYTFGSGTRLTVV.

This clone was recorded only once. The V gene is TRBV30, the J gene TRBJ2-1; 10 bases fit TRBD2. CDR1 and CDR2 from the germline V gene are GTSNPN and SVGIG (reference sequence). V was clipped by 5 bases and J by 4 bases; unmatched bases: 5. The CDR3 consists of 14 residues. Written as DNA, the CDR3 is TGTGCCTGGTCTGGGACTAGCGCGTACAATGAGCAGTTCTTC. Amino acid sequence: CAWSGTSAYNEQFF.

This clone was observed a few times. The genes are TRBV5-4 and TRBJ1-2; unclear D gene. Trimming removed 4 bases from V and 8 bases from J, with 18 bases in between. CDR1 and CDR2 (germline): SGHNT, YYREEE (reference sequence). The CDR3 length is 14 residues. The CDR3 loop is CASSPQTYTEGYTF. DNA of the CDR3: TGTGCCAGCAGCCCGCAGACTTACACGGAGGGCTACACCTTC.

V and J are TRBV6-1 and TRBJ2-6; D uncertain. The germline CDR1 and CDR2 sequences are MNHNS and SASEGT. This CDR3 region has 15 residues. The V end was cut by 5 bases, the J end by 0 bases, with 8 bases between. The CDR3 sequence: CASSFVLSGANVLTF. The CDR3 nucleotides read TGTGCCAGCAGTTTCGTTCTCTCTGGGGCCAACGTCCTGACTTTC.